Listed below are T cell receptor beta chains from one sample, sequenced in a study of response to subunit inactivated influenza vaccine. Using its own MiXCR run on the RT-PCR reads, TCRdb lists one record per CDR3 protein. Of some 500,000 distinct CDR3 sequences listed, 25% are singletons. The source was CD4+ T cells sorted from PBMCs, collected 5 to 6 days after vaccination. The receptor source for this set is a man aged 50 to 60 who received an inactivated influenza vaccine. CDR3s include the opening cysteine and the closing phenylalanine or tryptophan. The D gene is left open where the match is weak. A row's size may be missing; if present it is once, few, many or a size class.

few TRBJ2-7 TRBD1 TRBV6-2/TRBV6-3 TGTGCCAGCAGTTACCGGACAGGGGACTACGAGCAGTACTTC CASSYRTGDYEQYF
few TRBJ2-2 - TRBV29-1 TGCAGCGTTGGGAACACCGGGGAGCTGTTTTTT CSVGNTGELFF
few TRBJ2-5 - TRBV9 TGTGCCAGCAGCGTCGGACTATCAAATCAAGAGACCCAGTACTTC CASSVGLSNQETQYF
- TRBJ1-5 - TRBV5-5 TGTGCCAGCAGCTTTACAGGGAGAGGGGATCAGCCCCAGCATTTT CASSFTGRGDQPQHF
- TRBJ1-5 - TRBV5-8 TGTGCCAGCAGCTTGGATGGTAGCTGGGTAGGTCAGCCCCAGCATTTT CASSLDGSWVGQPQHF
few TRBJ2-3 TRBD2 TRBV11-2 TGTGCCAGCAGCCCAGGGACTAGCGGGACCTTTTCCACAGATACGCAGTATTTT CASSPGTSGTFSTDTQYF
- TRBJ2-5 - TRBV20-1 TGCAGTGCTAGCCCATCGGTGGAGTGGCAGACCCAGTACTTC CSASPSVEWQTQYF
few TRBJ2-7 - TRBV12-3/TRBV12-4 TGTGCCAGCAGTTCCTCCCGAATATACTCCTACGAGCAGTACTTC CASSSSRIYSYEQYF
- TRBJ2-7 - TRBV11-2 TGTGCCAGCAGCTTAGTCGGTGCGGGAAGCTACGAGCAGTACTTC CASSLVGAGSYEQYF
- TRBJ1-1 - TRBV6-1 TGTGCCAGCAAGGGGTCGCCAGGACGGACCAGGAACACTGAAGCTTTCTTT CASKGSPGRTRNTEAFF
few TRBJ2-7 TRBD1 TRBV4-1 TGCGCCAGCAGCCAAGAGGGACAGGGTGGGTACGAGCAGTACTTC CASSQEGQGGYEQYF
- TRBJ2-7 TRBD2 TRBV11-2 TGTGCCAGCAGCTTAGATCCCGCCGCTAGCGGTGCCTACGAGCAGTACTTC CASSLDPAASGAYEQYF
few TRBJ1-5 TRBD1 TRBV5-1 TGCGCCAGCAGCTCCGGGACAGAGAATCAGCCCCAGCATTTT CASSSGTENQPQHF
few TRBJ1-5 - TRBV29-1 TGCAGCGTTGAGTATACGTTGGGAAGGCGGCATTTT CSVEYTLGRRHF
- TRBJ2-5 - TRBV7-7 TGTGCTAGCAGCTTAGGCTCGGGGAACCAAGAGACCCAGTACTTC CASSLGSGNQETQYF
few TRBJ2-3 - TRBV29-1 TGCAGCGTTGGAGACCGCACAGATACGCAGTATTTT CSVGDRTDTQYF
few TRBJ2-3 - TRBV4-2 TGTGCCAGCAGCCAAGATTTGCGGGGAGATACGCAGTATTTT CASSQDLRGDTQYF
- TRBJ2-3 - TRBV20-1 TGCAGTGCTAGAGATTTTCGGGCCCAGGCTGGCACAGATACGCAGTATTTT CSARDFRAQAGTDTQYF
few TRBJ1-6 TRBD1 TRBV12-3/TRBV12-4 TGTGCCAGCAGTCAAAACAGGGGATCACCCCTCCACTTT CASSQNRGSPLHF
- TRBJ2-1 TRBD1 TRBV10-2 TGCGCCAGTCTCCCGGGACAGGCCTGGGGTGAGCAGTTCTTC CASLPGQAWGEQFF
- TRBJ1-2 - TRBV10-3 TGTGCCATCAGTGAACGGGTTAACTATGGCTACACCTTC CAISERVNYGYTF
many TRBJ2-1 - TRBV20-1 TGCAGTGCTAGATTCCTCCATGGGACCGGGGAGTTCTTC CSARFLHGTGEFF
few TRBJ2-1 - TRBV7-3 TGTGCCAGCAGCCCGGGACAGGGGGCGCAGGGACTAGCGGATGAGCAGTTCTTC CASSPGQGAQGLADEQFF
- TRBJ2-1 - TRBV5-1 TGCGCCAGCGCCCCCGGGACCAACTACAATGAGCAGTTCTTC CASAPGTNYNEQFF
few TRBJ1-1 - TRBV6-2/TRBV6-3 TGTGCCAGCAGCAAACAATGGAGGAGCACTGAAGCTTTCTTT CASSKQWRSTEAFF
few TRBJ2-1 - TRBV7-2 TGTGCCAGCAGCTTGGACTCGGGAAACTACAATGAGCAGTTCTTC CASSLDSGNYNEQFF
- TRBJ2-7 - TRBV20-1 TGCAGTGCTCAAACCAATTTGGGCAGCCCGGGAGACGAGCAGTACTTC CSAQTNLGSPGDEQYF
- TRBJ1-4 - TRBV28 TGTGCCAGCAGTCTCACAGGGAGTGGAAAACTGTTTTTT CASSLTGSGKLFF
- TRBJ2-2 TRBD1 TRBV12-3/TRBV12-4 TGTGCCAGCAGGGGACAGGGGAGGACCGGGGAGCTGTTTTTT CASRGQGRTGELFF